This is a list of T cell receptor beta chains from one sample in a study of Graves' ophthalmopathy and Graves' hyperthyroidism. Each CDR3 protein gets one entry after TCRdb re-called the multiplex PCR reads with MiXCR. The profile shows some 400,000 distinct CDR3 sequences, approximately 20% of them singletons. The sample taken for sequencing was peripheral blood. The receptors shown here come from a young woman with Graves' ophthalmopathy. The CDR3 runs from the conserved cysteine through the conserved F or W. A D gene is named only where the DNA matches it firmly. A row's size may be missing; if present it is once, few, many or a size class.

J	size	D	V	DNA	CDR3
TRBJ1-5	-	TRBD1	TRBV20-1	TGCAGTGCTAGGGGACAGGGGGTGAATCAGCCCCAGCATTTT	CSARGQGVNQPQHF
TRBJ2-5	many	-	TRBV28	TGTGCCAGCAGTTTAGAGGGCCAAGAGACCCAGTACTTC	CASSLEGQETQYF
TRBJ1-2	few	-	TRBV6-5	TGTGCCAGCAGTTACTCGAGGGGACGGCAATCCTATGGCTACACCTTC	CASSYSRGRQSYGYTF
TRBJ2-5	many	-	TRBV11-2	TGTGCCAGCCAAGACAGAGTACAAGAGACCCAGTACTTC	CASQDRVQETQYF
TRBJ2-7	-	-	TRBV3-1	TGTGCCAGCAGCCCTCCAACAGGGAGACAGGCTCACGAGCAGTACTTC	CASSPPTGRQAHEQYF
TRBJ2-7	-	-	TRBV7-2	TGTGCCAGCAGCTTAGAGACAGTCAATGAGCAGTACTTC	CASSLETVNEQYF
TRBJ1-4	-	-	TRBV7-8	TGTGCCAGCAGGTCCCGGGACGATTGGGGCGGGAAACTGTTTTTT	CASRSRDDWGGKLFF
TRBJ1-1	many	-	TRBV5-5	TGTGCCAGCAGCTTCCCTTTAATATCGGACACTGAAGCTTTCTTT	CASSFPLISDTEAFF
TRBJ1-1	few	TRBD1	TRBV9	TGTGCCAGCAGCACCCTGACAGGGATGAACACTGAAGCTTTCTTT	CASSTLTGMNTEAFF
TRBJ1-5	-	-	TRBV12-3/TRBV12-4	TGTGCCAGCAGTTTTGAGGGTGTAAGGCAGCCCCAGCATTTT	CASSFEGVRQPQHF
TRBJ2-5	many	-	TRBV7-9	TGTGCCAGCAGCTTAGCGATGAGAGAGACCCAGTACTTC	CASSLAMRETQYF
TRBJ2-7	many	-	TRBV2	TGTGCCAGCAGTGACGGTCTCAACGAGCAGTACTTC	CASSDGLNEQYF
TRBJ1-5	many	-	TRBV12-5	TGTGCTAGTGGCCCATTCGATGTAGGGACTAGCAATCAGCCCCAGCATTTT	CASGPFDVGTSNQPQHF
TRBJ2-1	once	TRBD2	TRBV4-1	TGCGCCAGCAGCCAAGATTCAGGACTAGCGGGAGTTGGTGAGCAGTTCTTC	CASSQDSGLAGVGEQFF
TRBJ1-2	-	TRBD1	TRBV12-3/TRBV12-4	TGTGCCAGCAGTCGGGACAGGGACAGAGCTAACTATGGCTACACCTTC	CASSRDRDRANYGYTF
TRBJ1-1	many	-	TRBV3-1	TGTGCCAGCGACCGGGGAGACTCGAACACTGAAGCTTTCTTT	CASDRGDSNTEAFF
TRBJ2-2	-	-	TRBV12-3/TRBV12-4	TGTGCCAGCAGTGCCAGGTCTAGGGTGTCCGGGGAGCTGTTTTTT	CASSARSRVSGELFF
TRBJ2-5	many	-	TRBV10-2	TGTGCCAGCAGTGAATCTACAAGGGGAAGGGAGACCCAGTACTTC	CASSESTRGRETQYF
TRBJ1-1	-	-	TRBV6-2/TRBV6-3	TGTGCCAGCAGTTACGGGGCAGGGCGTATGAACACTGAAGCTTTCTTT	CASSYGAGRMNTEAFF
TRBJ2-5	many	-	TRBV15	TGTGCCACCAGCAATACAGGAACCCCAGAGACCCAGTACTTC	CATSNTGTPETQYF
TRBJ1-1	once	-	TRBV12-5	TGTGCTAGTGGTTTGGTACTTGGGAGTAAGACTACTGAAGCTTTCTTT	CASGLVLGSKTTEAFF
TRBJ1-6	many	TRBD1	TRBV12-3/TRBV12-4	TGTGCCAGCAGTTTGGGACAGGGGCCGAATTCACCCCTCCACTTT	CASSLGQGPNSPLHF
TRBJ2-7	-	-	TRBV7-9	TGTGCCAGCAGCCCTGAAGGGGTCAGCTCCTACGAGCAGTACTTC	CASSPEGVSSYEQYF
TRBJ2-7	many	-	TRBV27	TGTGCCAACAGTTTAAGGGGCAGTATATACGAGCAGTACTTC	CANSLRGSIYEQYF
TRBJ2-5	many	TRBD2	TRBV10-3	TGTGCCATCAGTGAGCGGACTAGCGGGAGGGAGACCCAGTACTTC	CAISERTSGRETQYF
TRBJ2-7	-	-	TRBV4-3	TGCGCCAGCAGCCAGCTAGCGATCGGATCCTACGAGCAGTACTTC	CASSQLAIGSYEQYF
TRBJ2-5	many	TRBD2	TRBV12-3/TRBV12-4	TGTGCCAGCAGTTTATTACTAGCGGGGGTCCCAGAGACCCAGTACTTC	CASSLLLAGVPETQYF
TRBJ2-7	many	TRBD1	TRBV6-5	TGTGCCAGCAGAAACCCGTGGACAGGGGGCTACGAGCAGTACTTC	CASRNPWTGGYEQYF
TRBJ1-1	many	-	TRBV2	TGTGCCAGCAGTGAGTGGATCATGAACACTGAAGCTTTCTTT	CASSEWIMNTEAFF
TRBJ1-2	many	-	TRBV30	TGTGCCTGGATTCGGAGGGCTAACTATGGCTACACCTTC	CAWIRRANYGYTF
TRBJ2-3	few	TRBD2	TRBV28	TGTGCCAGCAGTTTAACTAGCGGGGGGCCAGATACGCAGTATTTT	CASSLTSGGPDTQYF
TRBJ1-3	many	-	TRBV4-2	TGTGCCAGCAGTCAAGGGGGGGTCAGCTCTGGAAACACCATATATTTT	CASSQGGVSSGNTIYF
TRBJ1-1	many	-	TRBV30	TGTGCCTGGCTCCAGGGGAGCACTGAAGCTTTCTTT	CAWLQGSTEAFF
TRBJ2-7	-	-	TRBV6-1	TGTGCCAGCAGTGTAGGGGGGGATACCTACGAGCAGTACTTC	CASSVGGDTYEQYF
TRBJ1-1	many	-	TRBV6-2/TRBV6-3	TGTGCCAGCAGTCCGGTTCACTACACTGAAGCTTTCTTT	CASSPVHYTEAFF
TRBJ2-4	many	-	TRBV11-1	TGTGCCAGCAGCTCCTATAGGACTACGGATCTAGCCAAAAACATTCAGTACTTC	CASSSYRTTDLAKNIQYF
TRBJ1-3	many	-	TRBV28	TGTGCCAGCAGTTTTGCCGAGGTTTTGAGGGGAAACACCATATATTTT	CASSFAEVLRGNTIYF
TRBJ1-5	-	TRBD1	TRBV6-1	TGTGCCAGCAGAAAGGACAGGGGGTATAGCAATCAGCCCCAGCATTTT	CASRKDRGYSNQPQHF
TRBJ2-4	-	-	TRBV7-9	TGTGCCAGCAGCTTAGCGGATCCCCGGAACATTCAGTACTTC	CASSLADPRNIQYF
TRBJ1-2	many	-	TRBV4-2	TGTGCCAGCAGCCAAGACAGGGTATTGGACTACACCTTC	CASSQDRVLDYTF